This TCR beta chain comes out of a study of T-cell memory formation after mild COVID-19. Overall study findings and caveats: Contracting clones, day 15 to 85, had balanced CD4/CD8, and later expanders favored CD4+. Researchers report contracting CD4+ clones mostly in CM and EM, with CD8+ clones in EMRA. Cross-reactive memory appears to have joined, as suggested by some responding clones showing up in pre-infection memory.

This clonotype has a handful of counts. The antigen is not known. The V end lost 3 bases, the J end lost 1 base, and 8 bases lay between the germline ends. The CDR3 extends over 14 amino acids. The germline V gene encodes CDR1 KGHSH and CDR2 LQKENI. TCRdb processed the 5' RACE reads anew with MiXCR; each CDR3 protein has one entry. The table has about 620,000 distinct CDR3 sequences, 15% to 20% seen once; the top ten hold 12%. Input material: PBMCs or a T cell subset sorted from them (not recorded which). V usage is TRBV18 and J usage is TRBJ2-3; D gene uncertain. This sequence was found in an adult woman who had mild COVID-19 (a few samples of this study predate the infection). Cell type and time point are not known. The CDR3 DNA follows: TGTGCCAGCTCACCGTCCCTTGGCACAGATACGCAGTATTTT. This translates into CASSPSLGTDTQYF.